This passage covers 8 T cell receptor beta chains from one sample sequenced in a study of T-cell memory formation after mild COVID-19. TCRdb re-called the 5' RACE reads through MiXCR, storing one row per CDR3 protein. The sample carries some 150,000 distinct CDR3 sequences, roughly 21% recorded once. The sequenced sample was PBMCs or a T cell subset sorted from them (not recorded which). The receptors shown here come from an adult woman who had mild COVID-19 (a few samples of this study predate the infection). Cell type and time point are not known.

The table lists this clonotype with a few counts. The chain carries TRBV6-4 and TRBJ2-1; D gene ambiguous. Per germline, CDR1 MRHNA and CDR2 SNTAGT. CDR3 size: 15 residues. Trimming removed 3 bases from V and 0 bases from J, with 9 bases in between. The CDR3 is CASSEDFSSYNEQFF. CDR3 nucleotides: TGTGCCAGCAGTGAAGATTTTAGCTCCTACAATGAGCAGTTCTTC.

This clonotype was seen a handful of times. The chain employs TRBV4-1 and TRBJ2-5; weak D call: TRBD1 (6 bases). The length of the CDR3 is 15 residues. Germline assignment: CDR1 MGHRA and CDR2 YSYEKL. The V end was cut by 2 bases, the J end by 5 bases, with 15 bases between. CDR3 DNA sequence: TGCGCCAGCAGCCAACTCCAAGGACAGTCCGAGACCCAGTACTTC. This gives the protein CASSQLQGQSETQYF.

This chain uses TRBV2 with TRBJ2-2; D may match TRBD1 or TRBD2 (7 bases each). Trimming removed 8 bases from V and 5 bases from J, with 12 bases in between. CDR3 length equals 13 residues. Germline V gene data show CDR1 as SNHLY and CDR2 as FYNNEI. The CDR3 is CASSQGGTGELFF. The DNA of the CDR3 is TGTGCCAGCTCTCAGGGGGGGACCGGGGAGCTGTTTTTT.

The chain links TRBV24-1 to TRBJ2-3; 10 positions agree with TRBD2. This CDR3 contains 14 residues. V was clipped by 5 bases and J by 4 bases; unmatched bases: 2. The germline gives CDR1 KGHDR, CDR2 SFDVKD. CDR3 DNA: TGTGCCACCAGTGCTAGCGGGAGTGCAGATACGCAGTATTTT. Amino acid sequence: CATSASGSADTQYF.

V usage is TRBV10-3 and J usage is TRBJ1-1; D is perhaps TRBD1 (5 bases). The CDR3 runs to 13 residues. Germline CDR1 and CDR2: ENHRY and SYGVKD. The germline V and J ends were trimmed by 3 bases and 0 bases, with 5 bases remaining between them. In DNA form, the CDR3 reads TGTGCCATCAGTGAAGGGGTGAACACTGAAGCTTTCTTT. This encodes CAISEGVNTEAFF.

This chain connects TRBV19 to TRBJ1-6; D is unresolved. Trimming removed 4 bases from V and 6 bases from J, with 4 bases in between. The germline V gene has CDR1 LNHDA and CDR2 SQIVND (reference sequence). The CDR3 extends over 12 amino acids. CDR3 sequence reads: CASSTFNSPLHF. The CDR3 DNA follows: TGTGCCAGTAGTACCTTTAATTCACCCCTCCACTTT.

This clonotype was seen a handful of times. The rearrangement uses TRBV7-3 and TRBJ2-7, with 8 positions matching TRBD1. The germline gives CDR1 SGHTA, CDR2 FQGTGA. The CDR3 is 14 residues long. V dropped 5 bases and J dropped 5; count of bases not matched to a gene: 8. The CDR3 loop reads CASSPGQGRDEQYF. The CDR3 nucleotides are TGTGCCAGCAGCCCCGGACAGGGTAGGGACGAGCAGTACTTC.

The table lists this clonotype with a few counts. The CDR3 DNA reads as TGTGCCAGCAGCTTGACTAGCGCCAGAGAGACCCAGTACTTC. It translates to CASSLTSARETQYF. This sequence joins TRBV3-1 and TRBJ2-5; 8 positions match TRBD2. Germline values: CDR1 LGHDT, CDR2 YNNKEL (reference sequence). This CDR3 has 14 residues. Trimming took 5 bases from V and 4 from J; bases not matched to a gene: 6.